The 9 T cell receptor beta chains reported below all come from one sample, sequenced in a study of cytomegalovirus exposure and HLA in healthy donors. Primers included in the PCR were 60 Vbeta and 13 Jbeta primers. Clones were read by immunoSEQ multiplex PCR, and TCRdb kept only the in-frame ones, dropping some. The sample holds under 200,000 clones, about 81% seen once. The sample taken for sequencing was PBMCs. The receptors were gathered from a girl between 2 and 10 years old in good health and CMV-seropositive.

Here the CDR3 reads CASSRNSDTEAFF. The CDR3 DNA is TGTGCCAGCAGCCGTAACAGTGACACTGAAGCTTTCTTT. The chain links TRBV6-5 to TRBJ1-1; D remains ambiguous. V was pared by 6 bases and J by 3 bases, with 11 bases between. This CDR3 region has 13 residues. The germline CDR1 and CDR2 sequences are MNHEY and SVGAGI.

V usage is TRBV7-2 and J usage is TRBJ2-5, with TRBD1 matching over 7 bases. This CDR3 is 14 amino acids long. The germline V gene has CDR1 SGHTA and CDR2 FQGNSA. Trimming removed 5 bases from V and 4 bases from J; junction bases left unmatched: 7. The DNA of the CDR3 is TGTGCCAGCAGCCACGGGGACAGCCGAGAGACCCAGTACTTC. This sequence encodes CASSHGDSRETQYF.

The V gene is TRBV29-1, the J gene TRBJ2-7, with 10 bases aligning to TRBD2. Germline assignment: CDR1 SQVTM and CDR2 ANQGSEA. The CDR3 is 14 amino acids. The V gene end was trimmed by 4 bases and the J gene end by 4 bases; junction bases not matched to a gene: 7. In DNA, the CDR3 is TGCAGCGTTGTATTAGCGGGAGGTCCTTACGAGCAGTACTTC. Translated: CSVVLAGGPYEQYF.

V and J are TRBV6-1 and TRBJ1-4; TRBD1 is a possible D gene (5 bases). CDR1 MNHNS and CDR2 SASEGT come from the germline V gene. The length of the CDR3 is 15 residues. V lost 1 base, J lost 7 bases, and 13 bases lay in between. CDR3 amino acids: CASSEGQGVREKLFF. DNA of the CDR3: TGTGCCAGCAGTGAAGGGCAGGGCGTGCGTGAAAAACTGTTTTTT.

The chain employs TRBV5-1 and TRBJ2-5; maybe TRBD1 (5 bases). The CDR3 spans 13 residues. V shed 4 bases and J shed 1 base, with 8 bases lying between them. Germline-derived CDR1 and CDR2 are SGHRS and YFSETQ. The CDR3 is CASSPDSQETQYF. Here the CDR3 DNA reads TGCGCCAGCAGCCCTGACAGCCAAGAGACCCAGTACTTC.

The rearrangement joins TRBV4-1 to TRBJ2-7, with D possibly matching TRBD2 (6 bases). Trimming cost V 0 bases and J 3 bases, with 21 bases left between them. In germline, CDR1 is MGHRA, CDR2 YSYEKL. The CDR3 spans 18 residues. DNA for the CDR3: TGCGCCAGCAGCCAAGATTATTCGGGACTGCTAAGTAGCTACGAGCAGTACTTC. Translation gives CASSQDYSGLLSSYEQYF.

The J gene is TRBJ1-1, the V gene TRBV5-1; maybe TRBD1 (6 bases). The germline V gene encodes CDR1 SGHRS and CDR2 YFSETQ. Deletions cut 4 bases from V and 3 bases from J, with 22 bases between. The CDR3 loop spans 17 amino acids. CDR3: CASSPRLSRDKHTEAFF. CDR3 sequence (DNA): TGCGCCAGCAGCCCTCGACTATCAAGGGACAAGCACACTGAAGCTTTCTTT.

The DNA for the CDR3 is TGTGCCAGCAGTTGGGGACAGGGGGCCGGTGAGCAGTTCTTC. Residues: CASSWGQGAGEQFF. This chain links TRBV27 with TRBJ2-1, with 12 bases fitting TRBD1. The CDR3 extends over 14 amino acids. After removal of 4 bases from V and 9 bases from J, the junction contained 4 bases not matched to a gene. Germline V gene sequence: CDR1 MNHEY, CDR2 SMNVEV (reference sequence).

This clone was observed a single time. The rearrangement joins TRBV25-1 to TRBJ2-1; 8 bases align to TRBD2. This CDR3 region has 16 residues. Germline lookup yields CDR1 MGHDK and CDR2 SYGVNS. V dropped 4 bases and J dropped 4; count of bases not matched to a gene: 9. The CDR3 is CASSVAGLSPYNEQFF. In DNA form, the CDR3 reads TGTGCCAGCAGTGTAGCGGGACTGAGTCCTTACAATGAGCAGTTCTTC.